This TCR beta chain was captured by sequencing in a study of blood T cell repertoires in COVID-19. This clone was counted only a few times. The CDR3 has 17 residues. Germline assignment: CDR1 LNHDA and CDR2 SQIVND (reference sequence). The V end was cut by 5 bases, the J end by 5 bases, with 24 bases between. Per the original data handling: It was from reference gene primer amplification that nucleated cell counts were estimated. Profiling relied on immunoSEQ multiplex PCR, and the TCRdb table lists in-frame clones only, not all of them. The D gene and trimming were derived from the DNA, and the V and J assignments and clone size from that table. The table lists about 120,000 clones, approximately 80% of them singletons.

The source material was peripheral blood. The receptor was derived from a man aged 65 to 79 with active or convalescent COVID-19. The V and J genes are TRBV19 and TRBJ1-2; the D gene is possibly TRBD1 (6 bases). CDR3 protein: CASSPRQAAPVFYGYTF. CDR3 in DNA: TGTGCCAGTAGTCCGCGACAGGCCGCCCCTGTATTTTATGGCTACACCTTC.